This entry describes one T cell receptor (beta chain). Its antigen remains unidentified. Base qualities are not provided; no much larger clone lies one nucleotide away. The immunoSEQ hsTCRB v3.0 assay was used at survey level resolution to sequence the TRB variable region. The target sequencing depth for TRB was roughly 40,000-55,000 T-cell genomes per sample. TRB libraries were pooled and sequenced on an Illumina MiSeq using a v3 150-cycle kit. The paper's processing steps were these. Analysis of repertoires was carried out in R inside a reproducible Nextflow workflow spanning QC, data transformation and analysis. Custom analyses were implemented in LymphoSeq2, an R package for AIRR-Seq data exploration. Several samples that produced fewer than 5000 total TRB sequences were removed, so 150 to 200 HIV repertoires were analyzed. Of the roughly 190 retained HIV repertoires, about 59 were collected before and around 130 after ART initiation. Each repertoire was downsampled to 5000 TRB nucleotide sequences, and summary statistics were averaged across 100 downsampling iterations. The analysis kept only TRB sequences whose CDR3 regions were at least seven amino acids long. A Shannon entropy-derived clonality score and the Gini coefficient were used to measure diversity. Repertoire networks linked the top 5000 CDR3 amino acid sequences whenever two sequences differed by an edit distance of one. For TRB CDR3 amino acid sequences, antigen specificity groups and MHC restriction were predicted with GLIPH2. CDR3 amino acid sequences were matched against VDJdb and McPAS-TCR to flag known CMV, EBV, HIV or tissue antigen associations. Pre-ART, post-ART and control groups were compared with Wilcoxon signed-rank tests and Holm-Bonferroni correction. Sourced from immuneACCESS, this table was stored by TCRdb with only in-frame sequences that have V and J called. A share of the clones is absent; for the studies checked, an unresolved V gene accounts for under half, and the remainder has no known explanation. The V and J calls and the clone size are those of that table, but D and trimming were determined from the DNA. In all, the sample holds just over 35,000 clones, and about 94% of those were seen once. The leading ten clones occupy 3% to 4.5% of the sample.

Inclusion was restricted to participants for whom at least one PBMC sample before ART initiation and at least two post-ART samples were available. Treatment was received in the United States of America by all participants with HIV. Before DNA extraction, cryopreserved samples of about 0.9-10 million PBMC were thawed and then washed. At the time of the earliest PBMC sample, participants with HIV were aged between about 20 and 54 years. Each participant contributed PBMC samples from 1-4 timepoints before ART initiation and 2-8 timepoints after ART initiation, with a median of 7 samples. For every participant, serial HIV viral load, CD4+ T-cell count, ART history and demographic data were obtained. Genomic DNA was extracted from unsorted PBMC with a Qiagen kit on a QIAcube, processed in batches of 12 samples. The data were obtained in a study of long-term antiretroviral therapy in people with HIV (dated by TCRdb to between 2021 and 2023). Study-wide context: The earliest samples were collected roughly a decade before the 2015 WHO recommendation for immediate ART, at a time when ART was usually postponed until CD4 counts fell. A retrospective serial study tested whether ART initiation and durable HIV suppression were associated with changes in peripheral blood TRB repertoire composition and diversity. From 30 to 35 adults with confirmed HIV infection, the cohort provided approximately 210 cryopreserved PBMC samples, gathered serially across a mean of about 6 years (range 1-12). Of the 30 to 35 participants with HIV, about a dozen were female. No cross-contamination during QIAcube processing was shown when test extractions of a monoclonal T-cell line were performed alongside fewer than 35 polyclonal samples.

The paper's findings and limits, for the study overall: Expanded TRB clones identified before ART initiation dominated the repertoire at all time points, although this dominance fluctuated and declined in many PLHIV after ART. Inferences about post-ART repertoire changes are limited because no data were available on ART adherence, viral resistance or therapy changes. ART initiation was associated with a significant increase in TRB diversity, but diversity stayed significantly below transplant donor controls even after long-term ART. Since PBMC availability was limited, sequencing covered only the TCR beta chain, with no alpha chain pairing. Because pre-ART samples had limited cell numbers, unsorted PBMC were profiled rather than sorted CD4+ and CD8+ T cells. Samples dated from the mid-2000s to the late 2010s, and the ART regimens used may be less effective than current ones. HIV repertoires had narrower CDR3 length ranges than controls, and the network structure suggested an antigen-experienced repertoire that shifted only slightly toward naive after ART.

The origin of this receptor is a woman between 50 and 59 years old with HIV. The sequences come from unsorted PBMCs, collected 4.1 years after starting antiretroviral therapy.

The CDR3 protein sequence reads: CASSLAAGRPQHF. The DNA sequence follows: TGTGCCAGCAGCTTAGCGGCGGGACGGCCCCAGCATTTT. In this chain, TRBV7-2 is recombined with TRBJ1-5; tentative D gene TRBD1, with 5 bases matching. The CDR3 runs 13 amino acids, cysteine and phenylalanine included. The entry retains the CDR3 DNA only, 39 bases that are in frame from base 1. Trimming at the junction amounts to 0 bases on V and 9 bases on J, and the germline ends lie 9 bases apart. In the germline V gene, CDR1 corresponds to SGHTA and CDR2 to FQGNSA.